Listed here are 9 T cell receptor beta chains from one sample, sequenced in a study of blood T cells in healthy people across ages. The authors ran a second PCR of 7 to 11 cycles using a sample-barcoded 5' primer and a J-beta primer mix. TCRdb reprocessed the 5' RACE reads via MiXCR and lists one record per CDR3 protein. The sample contains 1.5 million to 2 million distinct CDR3 sequences, about 35% of which appear only once. The sample comprised blood. The receptors stem from a woman under 40 in good health.

The table lists this clonotype with many counts. In DNA form, the CDR3 reads TGTGCCACCGGTGATCCGACACTAGATAATTCACCCCTCCACTTT. It yields the protein CATGDPTLDNSPLHF. The V and J genes are TRBV6-1 and TRBJ1-6; D ambiguous. V was cut by 10 bases and J by 5 bases, with 18 bases left in between. There are 15 residues in the CDR3. CDR1 and CDR2 from the germline V gene are MNHNS and SASEGT.

The chain employs TRBV10-3 and TRBJ2-1; tentative D call: TRBD1 (6 bases). Germline CDR1 ENHRY, CDR2 SYGVKD. V shed 1 base and J shed 9 bases, with 19 bases lying between them. The CDR3 is made up of 16 amino acids. The CDR3 DNA follows: TGTGCCATCAGTGAGTTCCGACTGGGGGCGTGGGGTGAGCAGTTCTTC. Residues: CAISEFRLGAWGEQFF.

Details on this clonotype: Just one base apart from a much larger clone, this may be a read error. The chain employs TRBV20-1 and TRBJ2-5, with a tentative D call TRBD2 (5 bases). This CDR3 region has 13 residues. Germline CDR1 is DFQATT and CDR2 is SNEGSKA (reference sequence). The DNA of the CDR3 is TGCAGTACTAGAGCTCGAGGTGAAGAGACCCAGTACTTC. Its protein is CSTRARGEETQYF.

In this sample, this clonotype turned up a few times. The chain links TRBV20-1 to TRBJ2-3; D is possibly TRBD1 (5 bases). This CDR3 spans 12 amino acids. Germline assignment: CDR1 DFQATT and CDR2 SNEGSKA (reference sequence). Trimming stripped 3 bases from V and 4 bases from J, with 8 bases between. This CDR3 is CSASREADTQYF. The CDR3 nucleotides are TGCAGTGCTAGCAGGGAAGCAGATACGCAGTATTTT.

The DNA of the CDR3 is TGTGCCAGCAGCCCAAGACCCACTAGCGGGGGGATACACAATGAGCAGTTCTTC. Translated, it gives CASSPRPTSGGIHNEQFF. The chain uses TRBV7-2 and TRBJ2-1, with 12 bases aligning to TRBD2. This CDR3 is 18 amino acids long. V shed 5 bases and J 5 bases; nucleotides not matched to a gene: 13. The germline CDR1 and CDR2 sequences are SGHTA and FQGNSA.

There are many counts of this clonotype. This rearrangement joins TRBV4-1 to TRBJ2-7; D assignment may be TRBD1 or TRBD2 (5 bases each). This CDR3 spans 15 amino acids. Trimming left V 0 bases short and J 7 bases short, with 16 bases between. Germline lookup yields CDR1 MGHRA and CDR2 YSYEKL. The CDR3 spells CASSQESGPLEEQYF. CDR3 sequence (DNA): TGCGCCAGCAGCCAAGAATCGGGACCCCTGGAGGAGCAGTACTTC.

The chain links TRBV6-5 to TRBJ2-1, with TRBD2 identical over 12 bases. Germline trimming cut 7 bases from V and 4 bases from J; bases unmatched to any gene: 5. Germline V gene lookup returns CDR1 MNHEY and CDR2 SVGAGI. This CDR3 contains 15 residues. The CDR3 reads CASKETSGGYNEQFF. The CDR3 region has the DNA TGTGCCAGCAAAGAGACTAGCGGGGGATACAATGAGCAGTTCTTC.

There are many counts of this clonotype. V gene TRBV29-1 combines with J gene TRBJ1-2, with D unresolved. With 4 bases removed from V and 3 bases from J, the gap between germline ends came to 9 bases. There are 12 residues in the CDR3. CDR1 and CDR2 (germline): SQVTM, ANQGSEA. The CDR3 DNA reads as TGCAGCGTTGTCCTAACAGACTATGGCTACACCTTC. The encoded protein is CSVVLTDYGYTF.

The chain is built from TRBV5-1 and TRBJ2-3; 8 nucleotides match TRBD2. In germline, CDR1 is SGHRS, CDR2 YFSETQ. The J segment lost 5 bases and the V segment lost 4 bases, leaving 12 bases of the junction unmatched. The CDR3 sequence is 16 residues long. The CDR3 here is CASSTLAGTLRDTQYF. CDR3 DNA sequence: TGCGCCAGCAGCACCTTAGCGGGGACCCTCCGAGATACGCAGTATTTT. Full variable domain (outside the CDR3, taken from reference TRBV5-1 and TRBJ2-3): KAGVTQTPRYLIKTRGQQVTLSCSPISGHRSVSWYQQTPGQGLQFLFEYFSETQRNKGNFPGRFSGRQFSNSRSEMNVSTLELGDSALYLCASSTLAGTLRDTQYFGPGTRLTVL.